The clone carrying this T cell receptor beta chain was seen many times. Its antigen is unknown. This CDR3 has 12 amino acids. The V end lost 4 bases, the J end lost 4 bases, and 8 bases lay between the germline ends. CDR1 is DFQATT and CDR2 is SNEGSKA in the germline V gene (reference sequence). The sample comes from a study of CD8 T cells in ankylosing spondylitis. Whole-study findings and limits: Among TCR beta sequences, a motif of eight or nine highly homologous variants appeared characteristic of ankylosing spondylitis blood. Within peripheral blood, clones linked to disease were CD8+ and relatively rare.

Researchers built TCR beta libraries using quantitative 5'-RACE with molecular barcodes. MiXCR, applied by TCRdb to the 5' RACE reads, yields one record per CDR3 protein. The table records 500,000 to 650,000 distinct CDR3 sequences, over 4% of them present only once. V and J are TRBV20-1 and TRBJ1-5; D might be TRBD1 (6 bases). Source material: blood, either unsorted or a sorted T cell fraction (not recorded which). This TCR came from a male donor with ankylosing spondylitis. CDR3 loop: CSAIGQNQPQHF. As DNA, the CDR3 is TGCAGTGCTATCGGACAGAATCAGCCCCAGCATTTT.